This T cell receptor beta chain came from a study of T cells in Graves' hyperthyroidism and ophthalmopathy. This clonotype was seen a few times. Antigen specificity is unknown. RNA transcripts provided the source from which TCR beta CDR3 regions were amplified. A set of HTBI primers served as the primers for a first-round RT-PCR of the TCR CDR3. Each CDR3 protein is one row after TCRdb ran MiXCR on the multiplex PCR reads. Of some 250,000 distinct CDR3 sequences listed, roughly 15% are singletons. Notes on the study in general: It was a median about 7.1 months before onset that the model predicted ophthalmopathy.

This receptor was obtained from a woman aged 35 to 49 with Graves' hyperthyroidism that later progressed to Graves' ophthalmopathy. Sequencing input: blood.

CDR3 DNA sequence: TGTGCCAGCAGCTCAGGACAACCCTGGAGCTCCTATAATTCACCCCTCCACTTT. This sequence encodes CASSSGQPWSSYNSPLHF. The chain employs TRBV7-6 and TRBJ1-6; TRBD1 is a possible D gene (5 bases). V shed 4 bases and J shed 0 bases, with 16 bases lying between them. This CDR3 has 18 amino acids. Per germline, CDR1 SGHVS and CDR2 FNYEAQ.